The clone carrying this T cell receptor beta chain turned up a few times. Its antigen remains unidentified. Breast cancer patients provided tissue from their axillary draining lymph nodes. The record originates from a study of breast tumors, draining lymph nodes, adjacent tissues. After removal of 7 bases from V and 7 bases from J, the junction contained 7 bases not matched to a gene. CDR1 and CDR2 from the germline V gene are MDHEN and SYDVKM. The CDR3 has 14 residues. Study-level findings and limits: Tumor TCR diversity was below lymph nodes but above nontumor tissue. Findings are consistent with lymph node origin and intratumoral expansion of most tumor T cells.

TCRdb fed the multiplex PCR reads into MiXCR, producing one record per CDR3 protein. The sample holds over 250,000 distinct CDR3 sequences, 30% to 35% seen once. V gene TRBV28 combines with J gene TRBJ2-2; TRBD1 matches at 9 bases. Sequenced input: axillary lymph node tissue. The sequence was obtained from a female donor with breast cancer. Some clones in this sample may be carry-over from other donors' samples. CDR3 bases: TGTGCCAGCAAATGGGACAGGGTCCTCGGGGAGCTGTTTTTT. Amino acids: CASKWDRVLGELFF. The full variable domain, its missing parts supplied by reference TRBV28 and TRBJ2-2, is DVKVTQSSRYLVKRTGEKVFLECVQDMDHENMFWYRQDPGLGLRLIYFSYDVKMKEKGDIPEGYSVSREKKERFSLILESASTNQTSMYLCASKWDRVLGELFFGEGSRLTVL.